The 27 T cell receptor beta chains in this list originate from one sample, sequenced in a study of Graves' ophthalmopathy and Graves' hyperthyroidism. The study amplified TCR beta CDR3 regions using RNA transcripts. HTBI primers primed a first-round RT-PCR, and a second-round multiplex PCR followed. TCRdb processed the multiplex PCR reads anew with MiXCR; each CDR3 protein has one entry. The sample includes 600,000 to 650,000 distinct CDR3 sequences, 20% to 25% of them seen just once. Specimen: peripheral blood. Receptor source: a woman aged 18-30 years with stable Graves' hyperthyroidism. Some clones in this sample may be carry-over from other donors' samples.

This clonotype has just one count. The chain recombines TRBV12-3 or TRBV12-4 with TRBJ1-2; D is ambiguous. V dropped 4 bases and J dropped 4 bases, with 16 bases sitting between them. This CDR3 comprises 15 residues. The CDR3 DNA follows: TGTGCCAGCAGTTCCCGGACGGAGGAAGTCTATGGCTACACCTTC. It codes for CASSSRTEEVYGYTF.

This clonotype was picked up many times. This chain connects TRBV29-1 to TRBJ1-2; TRBD1 agrees at 7 bases. Germline V CDR1 and CDR2: SQVTM, ANQGSEA. The CDR3 extends over 12 amino acids. The ends lost 6 bases at V and 14 bases at J; junction bases unmatched: 15. CDR3 sequence (DNA): TGCAGCGTCGCCGGACAGGTCCGGTTTAGAACCTTC. Protein product: CSVAGQVRFRTF.

This clonotype has at least ten counts. This chain links TRBV29-1 with TRBJ2-5, with a weak D call TRBD1 (6 bases). Trimming stripped 0 bases from V and 1 base from J, with 12 bases between. This CDR3 has 15 residues. CDR1 SQVTM and CDR2 ANQGSEA come from the germline V gene. The CDR3 reads CSVEDPGQSQETQYF. CDR3 coding DNA: TGCAGCGTTGAAGATCCGGGACAATCCCAAGAGACCCAGTACTTC.

This clonotype was seen at least ten times. The chain carries TRBV30 and TRBJ1-2, with D hard to call. The CDR3 has 10 amino acids. Germline V lookup: CDR1 GTSNPN, CDR2 SVGIG (reference sequence). The CDR3 sequence is CAGSNYGYTF. In DNA, the CDR3 is TGTGCGGGTTCGAACTATGGCTACACCTTC. The full variable domain, rest sourced from reference TRBV30 and TRBJ1-2, is SQTIHQWPATLVQPVGSPLSLECTVEGTSNPNLYWYRQAAGRGLQLLFYSVGIGQISSEVPQNLSASRPQDRQFILSSKKLLLSDSGFYLCAGSNYGYTFGSGTRLTVV.

This clonotype appeared a few times. The chain employs TRBV30 and TRBJ2-2, with D uncertain. The germline V gene has CDR1 GTSNPN and CDR2 SVGIG (reference sequence). This CDR3 has 14 residues. The V end was cut by 0 bases, the J end by 7 bases, with 12 bases between. The CDR3 protein is CAWSVLASGGELFF. The CDR3 DNA is TGTGCCTGGAGTGTTCTGGCCTCGGGCGGGGAGCTGTTTTTT.

This clonotype has a handful of counts. The gene calls are TRBV6-1 and TRBJ1-2; weak D call: TRBD1 (6 bases). The V gene's germline CDR1 is MNHNS and CDR2 SASEGT. There are 11 residues in the CDR3. Deletions cut 8 bases from V and 8 bases from J, with 12 bases between. The CDR3 DNA reads TGTGCCAGCGCCAGGGGAAAAGGCTACACCTTC. Its protein product is CASARGKGYTF.

The rearrangement uses TRBV24-1 and TRBJ1-3; D is unclear. CDR3 length: 16 amino acids. Trimming cost V 4 bases and J 0 bases, with 12 bases left between them. Per the germline V gene, CDR1 is KGHDR and CDR2 is SFDVKD. The CDR3 coding sequence is TGTGCCACCAGTGACGGATCTCTTAGCTCTGGAAACACCATATATTTT. Its translation is CATSDGSLSSGNTIYF.

This clonotype was observed many times. In nucleotides, the CDR3 is TGTGCCATCAGCCCGGAACAATTCTATGGCTACACCTTC. This codes for CAISPEQFYGYTF. The V call is TRBV10-3, the J call TRBJ1-2; unclear D gene. V gave up 6 bases and J gave up 4 bases, with 12 bases separating them. CDR3 size: 13 residues. Germline V lookup: CDR1 ENHRY, CDR2 SYGVKD.

This clonotype has a count of ten or more. The chain uses TRBV6-1 and TRBJ1-2, with D unclear. The CDR3 totals 14 residues. Trimming took off 0 bases at V and 7 bases at J, with 12 bases between the two ends. The germline V gene encodes CDR1 MNHNS and CDR2 SASEGT. CDR3 sequence (DNA): TGTGCCAGCAGTGAAGCTTATCAGTCAGCTGGCTACACCTTC. This encodes CASSEAYQSAGYTF.

At least ten counts were recorded for this clonotype. V is TRBV6-1 and J is TRBJ1-5, with TRBD1 as a possible D gene (5 bases). The germline CDR1 and CDR2 sequences are MNHNS and SASEGT. The CDR3 runs to 13 residues. Trimming removed 1 base from V and 4 bases from J, with 5 bases in between. The CDR3 here is CASSEGGNQPQHF. CDR3 sequence (DNA): TGTGCCAGCAGTGAAGGGGGGAATCAGCCCCAGCATTTT.

This clonotype has a count of ten or more. The chain uses TRBV29-1 and TRBJ2-5; D unresolved. This CDR3 spans 11 amino acids. Trimming stripped 5 bases from V and 3 bases from J, with 7 bases between. Germline CDR1 SQVTM, CDR2 ANQGSEA. CDR3 nucleotides: TGCAGCGTTCGGCCCGAAGAGACCCAGTACTTC. It encodes CSVRPEETQYF.

This clonotype was recorded at least ten times. The chain employs TRBV5-1 and TRBJ1-6; D ambiguous. The V gene lost 0 bases and the J gene lost 10 bases, with 14 bases spanning the gap. The CDR3 sequence is 15 residues long. The germline gives CDR1 SGHRS, CDR2 YFSETQ. CDR3: CASSLVRGVPSPLHF. For the CDR3, the DNA is TGCGCCAGCAGCTTGGTTCGGGGAGTTCCATCACCCCTCCACTTT.

This clonotype appeared many times. The rearrangement uses TRBV6-2 or TRBV6-3 and TRBJ1-1; 7 nucleotides match TRBD1. This CDR3 has 13 amino acids. CDR1 and CDR2 (germline): MNHEY, SVGEGT. With V trimmed by 6 bases and J by 3 bases, 4 bases remained unmatched. The CDR3 bases are TGTGCCAGCAGGACAGGGAGGGACACTGAAGCTTTCTTT. Its translation is CASRTGRDTEAFF.

This clonotype was detected many times. This chain connects TRBV6-5 to TRBJ1-1; D not resolved. The V end was cut by 0 bases, the J end by 1 base, with 6 bases between. This CDR3 region has 14 residues. Germline CDR1 reads MNHEY; CDR2 reads SVGAGI. CDR3 DNA: TGTGCCAGCAGTTACTCGCGGGGGAACACTGAAGCTTTCTTT. It encodes CASSYSRGNTEAFF.

To note about this clonotype: A much larger clone is a single base away; this may be a read error. The rearrangement uses TRBV6-4 and TRBJ1-5, with 8 bases identical to TRBD1. Germline V gene lookup returns CDR1 MRHNA and CDR2 SNTAGT. The CDR3 has 14 residues. The CDR3 DNA reads TGTGCCAGCAGTTACAGGACAGGGCTTCAGCCCCAGCAGTTT. Its translation: CASSYRTGLQPQQF.

The chain joins TRBV7-9 to TRBJ2-5, with 8 bases identical to TRBD1. There are 14 residues in the CDR3. The V segment lost 5 bases and the J segment 5 bases; nucleotides outside the gene matches: 7. The germline gives CDR1 SEHNR, CDR2 FQNEAQ (reference sequence). CDR3 coding DNA: TGTGCCAGCAGCCCAACAGGGGGGATGGAGACCCAGTACTTC. It specifies CASSPTGGMETQYF.

The table lists this clonotype with a few counts. The V call is TRBV20-1, the J call TRBJ1-5, with D perhaps TRBD1 (5 bases). The ends were cut back, 4 bases at V and 1 base at J, with 14 bases in the middle. The CDR3 runs to 15 residues. CDR1 is DFQATT, CDR2 SNEGSKA, per germline (reference sequence). The CDR3, as DNA: TGCAGTGCTACCCAGACAGTCCAGAGCAATCAGCCCCAGCATTTT. Amino acids: CSATQTVQSNQPQHF.

The V and J genes are TRBV18 and TRBJ2-7; 10 bases fit TRBD1. This CDR3 contains 14 residues. Germline loops: CDR1 KGHSH, CDR2 LQKENI. Trimming took 4 bases from V and 5 from J; bases not matched to a gene: 5. The CDR3 sequence is CASSLFGQGDEQYF. CDR3 bases: TGTGCCAGCTCACTTTTTGGACAGGGGGACGAGCAGTACTTC.

In nucleotides, the CDR3 is TGTGCCAGCAGTTGGCGACAGTTCTACGAGCAGTACTTC. Its protein is CASSWRQFYEQYF. This rearrangement joins TRBV27 to TRBJ2-7; tentatively, D is TRBD1 (5 bases). V was clipped by 4 bases and J by 3 bases, with 10 bases between them. Germline V CDR1 and CDR2: MNHEY, SMNVEV (reference sequence). The length of the CDR3 is 13 residues.

This clonotype occurred a few times. The V gene is TRBV4-1, the J gene TRBJ1-5; 8 nucleotides agree with TRBD1. CDR1 MGHRA and CDR2 YSYEKL come from the germline V gene. The CDR3 sequence is 17 residues long. With V trimmed by 0 bases and J by 5 bases, 9 bases remained unmatched. Here the CDR3 reads CASSQETLDRGYQPQHF. CDR3 DNA sequence: TGCGCCAGCAGCCAAGAGACCCTCGACAGGGGCTATCAGCCCCAGCATTTT.

This clonotype was detected ten times or more. This chain joins TRBV6-5 and TRBJ1-5; D uncertain. This CDR3 contains 17 residues. Germline lookup yields CDR1 MNHEY and CDR2 SVGAGI. V was cut by 4 bases and J by 2 bases, with 18 bases left in between. The CDR3 spells CASSSTPRLRGNQPQHF. CDR3 sequence (DNA): TGTGCCAGCAGTTCCACACCAAGGCTAAGGGGCAATCAGCCCCAGCATTTT.

This clonotype was recorded at least ten times. This chain uses TRBV20-1 with TRBJ1-3, with a possible D match to TRBD1 (6 bases). This CDR3 spans 14 amino acids. The germline V and J ends were trimmed by 6 bases and 4 bases, with 16 bases remaining between them. CDR1 is DFQATT and CDR2 is SNEGSKA in the germline V gene (reference sequence). The CDR3 sequence: CSAVVRGPGNTIYF. The CDR3, as DNA: TGCAGTGCCGTCGTGCGGGGGCCGGGAAACACCATATATTTT.

This clonotype was counted ten times or more. J is TRBJ2-7 and V is TRBV9; maybe TRBD2 (6 bases). In germline, CDR1 is SGDLS, CDR2 YYNGEE. Deletions cut 3 bases from V and 1 base from J, with 14 bases between. CDR3 size: 15 residues. CDR3 loop: CASSARGGDSYEQYF. Here the CDR3 DNA reads TGTGCCAGCAGCGCGAGGGGAGGAGATTCCTACGAGCAGTACTTC.

The sample holds a few counts of this clonotype. V gene TRBV5-1 combines with J gene TRBJ2-7; D might be TRBD1 or TRBD2, each matching 6 bases. The germline V gene encodes CDR1 SGHRS and CDR2 YFSETQ. Trimming pared 4 bases from V and 0 bases from J, leaving 20 bases between. The CDR3 contains 17 residues. The CDR3: CASSPDGGLPISYEQYF. The DNA of the CDR3 is TGCGCCAGCAGCCCGGATGGGGGGCTCCCCATCTCCTACGAGCAGTACTTC.

This clonotype was seen many times. The J gene is TRBJ1-2, the V gene TRBV12-3 or TRBV12-4; TRBD1 aligns across 8 bases. V lost 6 bases and J lost 4; bases outside the gene matches: 16. This CDR3 region has 17 residues. The CDR3 here is CASSRQGSTQNFYGYTF. The DNA for the CDR3 is TGTGCCAGCAGCCGACAGGGGTCTACGCAAAACTTCTATGGCTACACCTTC.

This clonotype was seen at least ten times. The genes are TRBV30 and TRBJ2-7, with D perhaps being TRBD1 or TRBD2 (5 bases each). Deletions cut 4 bases from V and 3 bases from J, with 10 bases between. Germline CDR1 and CDR2: GTSNPN and SVGIG (reference sequence). This CDR3 spans 12 amino acids. This CDR3 reads CAWNLGVYEQYF. As DNA, the CDR3 is TGTGCCTGGAATTTGGGGGTCTACGAGCAGTACTTC.

This clonotype was recorded many times. The chain carries TRBV5-5 and TRBJ2-7; TRBD1 matches 7 bases. Trimming took 3 bases from V and 5 from J; bases not matched to a gene: 11. The CDR3 is made up of 15 amino acids. CDR1 is SGHKS and CDR2 is YYEKEE in the germline V gene (reference sequence). The CDR3 DNA sequence: TGTGCCAGCAGCTGGAGACAGGGTGTTTCCGACGAGCAGTACTTC. It codes for CASSWRQGVSDEQYF. The complete variable domain, with remaining parts taken from reference TRBV5-5 and TRBJ2-7, reads DAGVTQSPTHLIKTRGQQVTLRCSPISGHKSVSWYQQVLGQGPQFIFQYYEKEERGRGNFPDRFSARQFPNYSSELNVNALLLGDSALYLCASSWRQGVSDEQYFGPGTRLTVT.